This T cell receptor beta chain emerged from a study of blood T cell repertoires in COVID-19. The length of the CDR3 is 13 residues. Trimming removed 5 bases from V and 8 bases from J, with 15 bases in between. Germline values: CDR1 SGHTA, CDR2 FQGTGA. As handled by the study authors: Cell counts per sample came from amplifying reference gene primers. Sequencing used immunoSEQ multiplex PCR; TCRdb keeps in-frame clones, though not all of them. V, J and clone size were drawn from that table, and D and trimming were deduced from the DNA. The sample has some 250,000 clones; more than 80% are singletons. This chain connects TRBV7-3 to TRBJ2-5; D possibly corresponds to TRBD2 (5 bases). The origin of this receptor is a woman older than 75 with COVID-19, enrolled during active disease. The sequencing input was peripheral blood. The CDR3 coding sequence is TGTGCCAGCAGCCCCGCTAGCTCTGAAACCCAGTACTTC. It encodes CASSPASSETQYF.